One T cell receptor beta chain is described in this entry. This sample was included in a study of blood T cell repertoires in COVID-19. On the study more broadly: Italy, Spain and the United States were the sources of the convalescent and acute COVID-19 samples.

The CDR3 totals 12 residues. The germline V gene encodes CDR1 SEHNR and CDR2 FQNEAQ (reference sequence). Trimming took 5 bases from V and 8 from J, leaving 9 bases between them. The repertoire was sequenced with immunoSEQ multiplex PCR; TCRdb's copy has only in-frame clones and lacks some. The data contain tens of thousands of clones, under 85% of them singletons. The genes are TRBV7-9 and TRBJ2-2, with D tentatively TRBD1 (5 bases). This receptor was identified in a woman aged 80 or older with active or convalescent COVID-19. The sample consisted of peripheral blood. The CDR3 sequence is CASSLQGGELFF. The CDR3, as DNA: TGTGCCAGCAGCCTCCAGGGTGGGGAGCTGTTTTTT. The complete variable domain, with remaining parts taken from reference TRBV7-9 and TRBJ2-2, reads DTGVSQNPRHKITKRGQNVTFRCDPISEHNRLYWYRQTLGQGPEFLTYFQNEAQLEKSRLLSDRFSAERPKGSFSTLEIQRTEQGDSAMYLCASSLQGGELFFGEGSRLTVL.